The rows below give T cell receptor beta chains drawn from one sample of a study of cytomegalovirus exposure and HLA in healthy donors. The method was immunoSEQ multiplex PCR; TCRdb's version includes in-frame clones alone and lacks a portion of them. Of approximately 110,000 clones listed, 70% to 80% are singletons. Sequenced sample: PBMCs. The origin of the receptors is a middle-aged woman in good health and CMV-seropositive. Each CDR3 is given with its conserved first and last residue. Fields, in order: V gene, J gene, D gene, clone size, CDR3 protein, CDR3 DNA. The D gene is left open where the match is weak. Not all rows give a size; the values are once, few, many and, for expanded clones, a class.

V: TRBV4-1
J: TRBJ2-2
D: TRBD1
size: NA
CDR3: CASSQAGTGITGELFF
DNA: TGCGCCAGCAGCCAAGCCGGGACAGGAATCACCGGGGAGCTGTTTTTT

V: TRBV6-5
J: TRBJ1-1
D: NA
size: NA
CDR3: CASSYEGWNTEAFF
DNA: TGTGCCAGCAGTTACGAGGGATGGAACACTGAAGCTTTCTTT

V: TRBV2
J: TRBJ1-5
D: NA
size: few
CDR3: CASSGGRNGNQPQHF
DNA: TGTGCCAGCAGCGGGGGGAGGAATGGCAATCAGCCCCAGCATTTT

V: TRBV7-2
J: TRBJ2-7
D: NA
size: few
CDR3: CASSFPRFEQYF
DNA: TGTGCCAGCAGCTTCCCACGGTTTGAGCAGTACTTC

V: TRBV10-3
J: TRBJ2-1
D: NA
size: NA
CDR3: CAISERETDNEQFF
DNA: TGTGCCATCAGTGAACGCGAGACTGACAATGAGCAGTTCTTC

V: TRBV5-6
J: TRBJ2-7
D: NA
size: NA
CDR3: CASSYQAYGEQYF
DNA: TGTGCCAGCAGCTACCAGGCTTATGGGGAGCAGTACTTC

V: TRBV7-9
J: TRBJ2-5
D: TRBD2
size: NA
CDR3: CASTLGWSGEETQYF
DNA: TGTGCCAGCACCCTCGGGTGGAGCGGGGAAGAGACCCAGTACTTC

V: TRBV6-5
J: TRBJ1-1
D: NA
size: NA
CDR3: CASSAIKNTEAFF
DNA: TGTGCCAGCAGTGCGATTAAAAACACTGAAGCTTTCTTT

V: TRBV7-9
J: TRBJ2-1
D: NA
size: NA
CDR3: CASSLSSGRGYNEQFF
DNA: TGTGCCAGCAGCTTGTCTAGTGGACGGGGATACAATGAGCAGTTCTTC

V: TRBV30
J: TRBJ1-2
D: NA
size: NA
CDR3: CAWGPPRDYGYTF
DNA: TGTGCCTGGGGACCTCCGAGGGACTATGGCTACACCTTC

V: TRBV10-3
J: TRBJ1-1
D: NA
size: few
CDR3: CAISSGRPKAFF
DNA: TGTGCCATCAGTTCGGGGAGGCCTAAAGCTTTCTTT

V: TRBV7-9
J: TRBJ1-1
D: NA
size: NA
CDR3: CASSLNSDTEAFF
DNA: TGTGCCAGCAGCTTAAATTCGGACACTGAAGCTTTCTTT

V: TRBV2
J: TRBJ1-5
D: TRBD1
size: NA
CDR3: CASRYRGTGNQPQHF
DNA: TGTGCCAGCAGGTACAGGGGGACGGGCAATCAGCCCCAGCATTTT

V: TRBV7-2
J: TRBJ1-5
D: TRBD1
size: few
CDR3: CASSNPRTGGNQPQHF
DNA: TGTGCCAGCAGCAACCCTAGGACAGGAGGCAATCAGCCCCAGCATTTT

V: TRBV7-2
J: TRBJ1-2
D: TRBD1
size: NA
CDR3: CASSLDRGGGYTF
DNA: TGTGCCAGCAGCTTGGACAGGGGAGGAGGCTACACCTTC

V: TRBV5-1
J: TRBJ2-5
D: TRBD2
size: NA
CDR3: CASSLTGGQETQYF
DNA: TGCGCCAGCAGCTTGACGGGGGGACAAGAGACCCAGTACTTC

V: TRBV5-1
J: TRBJ1-4
D: TRBD1
size: NA
CDR3: CASSLRGANEKLFF
DNA: TGCGCCAGCAGCCTCAGGGGGGCTAATGAAAAACTGTTTTTT

V: TRBV7-9
J: TRBJ1-4
D: TRBD1
size: NA
CDR3: CASSLSDRGEKLFF
DNA: TGTGCCAGCAGCTTGTCGGACAGGGGTGAAAAACTGTTTTTT

V: TRBV7-2
J: TRBJ1-2
D: TRBD1
size: NA
CDR3: CASSQATGGHGYTF
DNA: TGTGCCAGCAGCCAAGCGACAGGGGGCCATGGCTACACCTTC

V: TRBV9
J: TRBJ1-2
D: NA
size: NA
CDR3: CASSVAVNYGYTF
DNA: TGTGCCAGCAGCGTAGCCGTTAACTATGGCTACACCTTC

V: TRBV18
J: TRBJ1-1
D: TRBD1
size: few
CDR3: CASSPGQPNTEAFF
DNA: TGTGCCAGCTCACCGGGACAGCCCAACACTGAAGCTTTCTTT

V: TRBV7-2
J: TRBJ2-1
D: NA
size: NA
CDR3: CASSLRGVPYNEQFF
DNA: TGTGCCAGCAGCTTACGCGGGGTCCCCTACAATGAGCAGTTCTTC

V: TRBV5-1
J: TRBJ2-5
D: NA
size: few
CDR3: CASSLFGVQETQYF
DNA: TGCGCCAGCAGCTTGTTCGGGGTCCAAGAGACCCAGTACTTC

V: TRBV18
J: TRBJ1-2
D: NA
size: few
CDR3: CASSPDRTNYGYTF
DNA: TGTGCCAGCTCACCGGACAGAACTAACTATGGCTACACCTTC

V: TRBV27
J: TRBJ1-1
D: TRBD1
size: NA
CDR3: CASSMIQGAYEAFF
DNA: TGTGCCAGCAGTATGATACAGGGGGCCTATGAAGCTTTCTTT

V: TRBV5-1
J: TRBJ1-5
D: NA
size: NA
CDR3: CASSLEPNQPQHF
DNA: TGCGCCAGCAGCTTGGAGCCGAATCAGCCCCAGCATTTT

V: TRBV4-3
J: TRBJ1-2
D: NA
size: NA
CDR3: CASSQDRGSVGGYTF
DNA: TGCGCCAGCAGCCAAGACAGGGGCTCGGTTGGAGGCTACACCTTC

V: TRBV7-2
J: TRBJ2-1
D: NA
size: NA
CDR3: CASSFRGSYNEQFF
DNA: TGTGCCAGCAGCTTCCGGGGCTCCTACAATGAGCAGTTCTTC

V: TRBV7-2
J: TRBJ2-5
D: TRBD2
size: NA
CDR3: CASSYGLAGETQYF
DNA: TGTGCCAGCAGCTACGGACTAGCTGGAGAGACCCAGTACTTC

V: TRBV10-3
J: TRBJ2-1
D: TRBD2
size: NA
CDR3: CAISLGLAGNYNEQFF
DNA: TGTGCCATCAGCCTGGGACTAGCGGGGAACTACAATGAGCAGTTCTTC

V: TRBV15
J: TRBJ2-3
D: NA
size: NA
CDR3: CATSRDGSSTDTQYF
DNA: TGTGCCACCAGCAGAGACGGGTCTAGCACAGATACGCAGTATTTT

V: TRBV6-6
J: TRBJ2-2
D: NA
size: NA
CDR3: CASSYSGEPNTGELFF
DNA: TGTGCCAGCAGTTACTCGGGCGAGCCGAACACCGGGGAGCTGTTTTTT

V: TRBV4-1
J: TRBJ2-4
D: NA
size: NA
CDR3: CASSSSDDTSENIQYF
DNA: TGCGCCAGCAGCTCTAGCGACGACACATCCGAAAACATTCAGTACTTC

V: TRBV27
J: TRBJ2-5
D: TRBD2
size: NA
CDR3: CASSPSWGGETQYF
DNA: TGTGCCAGCAGCCCTAGTTGGGGGGGAGAGACCCAGTACTTC

V: TRBV27
J: TRBJ2-7
D: TRBD1
size: NA
CDR3: CASSKQGAYEQYF
DNA: TGTGCCAGCAGTAAGCAGGGGGCGTACGAGCAGTACTTC

V: TRBV15
J: TRBJ2-5
D: NA
size: NA
CDR3: CATTYGDSQETQYF
DNA: TGTGCCACCACGTACGGGGATAGCCAAGAGACCCAGTACTTC

V: TRBV7-3
J: TRBJ2-7
D: TRBD1
size: NA
CDR3: CASSSLIGQDYEQYF
DNA: TGTGCCAGCAGCTCCCTCATCGGACAGGACTACGAGCAGTACTTC

V: TRBV5-6
J: TRBJ1-2
D: NA
size: NA
CDR3: CASSLWGGSYGYTF
DNA: TGTGCCAGCAGCTTATGGGGGGGATCCTATGGCTACACCTTC

V: TRBV12-5
J: TRBJ1-2
D: NA
size: few
CDR3: CASGFNPRVNGYTF
DNA: TGTGCTAGTGGTTTCAACCCACGCGTGAATGGCTACACCTTC

V: TRBV5-6
J: TRBJ1-6
D: TRBD1
size: NA
CDR3: CASSLVGQGSSPLHF
DNA: TGTGCCAGCAGCTTGGTGGGACAGGGCAGCTCACCCCTCCACTTT

V: TRBV6-5
J: TRBJ2-7
D: TRBD1
size: NA
CDR3: CASSYQTGGAYEQYF
DNA: TGTGCCAGCAGTTACCAGACAGGGGGAGCCTACGAGCAGTACTTC

V: TRBV5-4
J: TRBJ2-1
D: TRBD2
size: NA
CDR3: CASSSTSEGLPNEQFF
DNA: TGTGCCAGCAGCTCGACTAGCGAAGGTTTACCGAATGAGCAGTTCTTC